Presented here are 22 T cell receptor beta chains from one specimen sequenced in a study of metastatic and nonmetastatic thyroid tumors. TCRdb redid the clone calls on the PCR reads using MiXCR. The sample includes 30,000 to 45,000 clones, 33% of them seen just once. All patients were untreated before thyroid surgery. The material sequenced was tumor tissue. The receptors come from a female donor with papillary thyroid cancer or a benign thyroid nodule (not recorded which). Some clones in this sample may be carry-over from other donors' samples.

This clone was counted a few times. This chain uses TRBV6-2 or TRBV6-3 with TRBJ1-2, with 10 bases aligning to TRBD1. The CDR3 sequence is 13 residues long. Trimming took 4 bases from V and 4 from J; bases not matched to a gene: 0. Germline-derived CDR1 and CDR2 are MNHEY and SVGEGT. CDR3 in amino acids: CASSWTGGYGYTF. CDR3 in DNA: TGTGCCAGCAGTTGGACAGGGGGCTATGGCTACACCTTC.

This clone was seen more than once but under ten times. The CDR3 DNA reads as TGTGCCAGCAGTTCCTTATCAACCGGGACAGGGGGCACTTCACCCCTCCACTTT. Translating it yields CASSSLSTGTGGTSPLHF. The genes are TRBV6-5 and TRBJ1-6, with 12 bases lining up with TRBD1. CDR1 is MNHEY and CDR2 is SVGAGI in the germline V gene. V shed 4 bases, J shed 9 bases, and the junction held 13 bases outside the gene matches. The CDR3 has 18 amino acids.

The CDR3 DNA is TGTGCCAGCAGGAAATCTAGCGGGAGGGCCTTTGAGCAGTTCTTC. Encoded protein: CASRKSSGRAFEQFF. V gene TRBV6-1 combines with J gene TRBJ2-1, with TRBD2 matching 12 bases. This CDR3 has 15 residues. With V trimmed by 6 bases and J by 9 bases, 9 bases remained unmatched. Germline V CDR1 and CDR2: MNHNS, SASEGT.

V usage is TRBV15 and J usage is TRBJ1-1; tentatively, D is TRBD1 (6 bases). V gave up 3 bases and J gave up 8 bases, with 19 bases separating them. CDR3 length: 15 residues. Germline CDR1 LNHNV, CDR2 YYDKDF (reference sequence). CDR3 bases: TGTGCCACCAGCAGTTTCAGGGGAGGAGGTGCCGAAGCTTTCTTT. Translation gives CATSSFRGGGAEAFF.

CDR3 loop: CASSWGSWYEQYF. CDR3 bases: TGTGCCAGCAGCTGGGGAAGTTGGTACGAGCAGTACTTC. The rearrangement links TRBV7-8 to TRBJ2-7, with no clear D. Germline lookup yields CDR1 SGHVS and CDR2 FQNEAQ. The CDR3 sequence is 13 residues long. V was trimmed by 4 bases and J by 4 bases, leaving 11 bases between them.

V is TRBV11-2 and J is TRBJ2-1; D perhaps matches TRBD2 (5 bases). This CDR3 region has 16 residues. The V end was cut by 4 bases, the J end by 8 bases, with 21 bases between. Germline V CDR1 and CDR2: SGHAT, FQNNGV. The CDR3 here is CASSSYLDLGRDEQFF. The CDR3, as DNA: TGTGCCAGCAGCTCCTATCTTGACCTAGGGCGGGATGAGCAGTTCTTC.

V usage is TRBV28 and J usage is TRBJ1-2; 10 bases are shared with TRBD1. Germline assignment: CDR1 MDHEN and CDR2 SYDVKM. The ends lost 8 bases at V and 4 bases at J; junction bases unmatched: 13. CDR3 length equals 16 residues. The CDR3 sequence: CASRSRTGGEGYGYTF. As DNA, the CDR3 is TGTGCCAGCCGATCCAGGACAGGGGGAGAGGGCTATGGCTACACCTTC.

The sample holds a few counts of this clone. The V gene is TRBV7-1, the J gene TRBJ2-3; either TRBD1 or TRBD2 may fit D (5 bases each). TRBV7-1 is reported as an ORF; its role is uncertain. The CDR3 totals 19 residues. Trimming took 3 bases from V and 0 from J, leaving 22 bases between them. The CDR3 loop is CASSSAHGPGRSSTDTQYF. CDR3 sequence (DNA): TGTGCCAGCAGCTCCGCCCATGGACCGGGACGATCTAGCACAGATACGCAGTATTTT.

The chain couples TRBV6-1 to TRBJ1-5, with D possibly matching TRBD1 (5 bases). This CDR3 region has 14 residues. The V gene's germline CDR1 is MNHNS and CDR2 SASEGT. V dropped 4 bases and J dropped 0 bases, with 7 bases sitting between them. The DNA for the CDR3 is TGTGCCAGCAGTGGACAGTATAGCAATCAGCCCCAGCATTTT. Translating it yields CASSGQYSNQPQHF.

This clone was recorded at least ten times. This CDR3 is also generated by other DNA sequences in the sample. This chain connects TRBV27 to TRBJ2-1, with TRBD1 as a possible D gene (6 bases). Germline loops: CDR1 MNHEY, CDR2 SMNVEV (reference sequence). The V and J ends lost 1 base and 6 bases respectively, with 10 bases between them. There are 14 residues in the CDR3. The CDR3 loop is CASSLLDSANEQFF. CDR3 coding DNA: TGTGCCAGCAGTTTATTGGACAGTGCCAATGAGCAGTTCTTC.

The J gene is TRBJ2-1, the V gene TRBV5-1, with 8 bases matching TRBD1. The CDR3 has 15 amino acids. With V trimmed by 5 bases and J by 4 bases, 8 bases remained unmatched. Germline V gene sequence: CDR1 SGHRS, CDR2 YFSETQ. CDR3 DNA sequence: TGCGCCAGCAGTGGATTGGACAGGGTATACAATGAGCAGTTCTTC. Its protein product is CASSGLDRVYNEQFF.

This chain joins TRBV7-2 and TRBJ1-1, with a possible D match to TRBD1 (5 bases). The CDR3 runs 15 residues. From germline, CDR1 is SGHTA and CDR2 FQGNSA. V was shortened by 1 base and J by 3 bases, with 12 bases between the two germline ends. CDR3 nucleotides: TGTGCCAGCAGCTTAGGTGGGTCGGGGGACACTGAAGCTTTCTTT. Its translation is CASSLGGSGDTEAFF.

The J gene is TRBJ2-2, the V gene TRBV27; D ambiguous. The V gene lost 0 bases and the J gene lost 2 bases, with 7 bases spanning the gap. Germline V gene sequence: CDR1 MNHEY, CDR2 SMNVEV (reference sequence). The CDR3 spans 15 residues. This chain's CDR3 is CASSLSGLNTGELFF. Here the CDR3 DNA reads TGTGCCAGCAGTTTATCTGGGCTTAACACCGGGGAGCTGTTTTTT.

V usage is TRBV5-1 and J usage is TRBJ2-2, with 13 bases matching TRBD2. V trimming: 4 bases; J trimming: 13 bases; junction bases outside the gene matches: 7. CDR1 and CDR2 (germline): SGHRS, YFSETQ. CDR3 length: 14 residues. The CDR3 region is CASSPGLAGVALFF. CDR3 nucleotides: TGCGCCAGCAGCCCCGGACTAGCGGGAGTAGCGCTGTTTTTT.

This clone has a handful of counts. The chain recombines TRBV6-2 or TRBV6-3 with TRBJ2-7; weak D call: TRBD2 (6 bases). V lost 7 bases and J lost 0, with 16 bases in between. In germline, CDR1 is MNHEY, CDR2 SVGEGT. The CDR3 has 15 residues. Written as DNA, the CDR3 is TGTGCCAGCACCCTTACGTCCGGGAGCTCCTACGAGCAGTACTTC. Translation: CASTLTSGSSYEQYF.

The V gene is TRBV18, the J gene TRBJ2-1, with unresolved D. Germline lookup yields CDR1 KGHSH and CDR2 LQKENI. The CDR3 consists of 13 residues. The V gene lost 1 base and the J gene lost 3 bases, with 4 bases spanning the gap. The CDR3 region has the DNA TGTGCCAGCTCACCACTTAGCTACAATGAGCAGTTCTTC. Translated: CASSPLSYNEQFF. Complete variable domain (other parts from reference TRBV18 and TRBJ2-1): NAGVMQNPRHLVRRRGQEARLRCSPMKGHSHVYWYRQLPEEGLKFMVYLQKENIIDESGMPKERFSAEFPKEGPSILRIQQVVRGDSAAYFCASSPLSYNEQFFGPGTRLTVL.

This chain uses TRBV9 with TRBJ2-7, with TRBD2 matching 11 bases. Germline lookup yields CDR1 SGDLS and CDR2 YYNGEE. The CDR3 runs to 15 residues. The J segment lost 5 bases and the V segment lost 5 bases, leaving 9 bases of the junction unmatched. The CDR3 protein is CASSATSGVAHEQYF. The CDR3 region has the DNA TGTGCCAGCAGTGCGACTAGCGGGGTAGCACACGAGCAGTACTTC. Supplemented by reference TRBV9 and TRBJ2-7, the full variable domain reads DSGVTQTPKHLITATGQRVTLRCSPRSGDLSVYWYQQSLDQGLQFLIQYYNGEERAKGNILERFSAQQFPDLHSELNLSSLELGDSALYFCASSATSGVAHEQYFGPGTRLTVT.

The chain employs TRBV20-1 and TRBJ2-6; D is possibly TRBD2 (6 bases). The V end was cut by 5 bases, the J end by 0 bases, with 8 bases between. The V gene's germline CDR1 is DFQATT and CDR2 SNEGSKA (reference sequence). This CDR3 has 14 amino acids. The CDR3 sequence is CSAWDSSGANVLTF. The DNA of the CDR3 is TGCAGTGCTTGGGACTCCTCTGGGGCCAACGTCCTGACTTTC.

CDR3 protein: CASSPGRGTGELFF. In nucleotides, the CDR3 is TGCGCCAGCAGCCCAGGTCGGGGTACCGGGGAGCTGTTTTTT. V is TRBV5-1 and J is TRBJ2-2; D may be TRBD2 (5 bases). CDR1 and CDR2 (germline): SGHRS, YFSETQ. V shed 4 bases and J shed 5 bases, with 12 bases lying between them. This CDR3 has 14 amino acids.

V and J are TRBV6-2 or TRBV6-3 and TRBJ2-2; D might be TRBD1 (6 bases). The CDR3 runs 15 residues. Per germline, CDR1 MNHEY and CDR2 SVGEGT. Trimming cost V 6 bases and J 2 bases, with 13 bases left between them. The CDR3 loop reads CASSARTDNTGELFF. The DNA of the CDR3 is TGTGCCAGCAGCGCCAGGACAGATAACACCGGGGAGCTGTTTTTT.

The chain carries TRBV20-1 and TRBJ2-3; the D gene is possibly TRBD1 (6 bases). Germline CDR1 reads DFQATT; CDR2 reads SNEGSKA (reference sequence). This CDR3 spans 14 amino acids. V dropped 7 bases and J dropped 0 bases, with 14 bases sitting between them. The CDR3 is CSGLPDSSTDTQYF. Here the CDR3 DNA reads TGCAGTGGGCTGCCGGACAGTAGCACAGATACGCAGTATTTT.

The rearrangement links TRBV6-1 to TRBJ1-2; weak D call: TRBD1 (6 bases). From germline, CDR1 is MNHNS and CDR2 SASEGT. The CDR3 has 14 residues. The V gene lost 3 bases and the J gene lost 3 bases, with 11 bases spanning the gap. CDR3 bases: TGTGCCAGCAGTGAGGCAGGGGCCTACTATGGCTACACCTTC. This encodes CASSEAGAYYGYTF.